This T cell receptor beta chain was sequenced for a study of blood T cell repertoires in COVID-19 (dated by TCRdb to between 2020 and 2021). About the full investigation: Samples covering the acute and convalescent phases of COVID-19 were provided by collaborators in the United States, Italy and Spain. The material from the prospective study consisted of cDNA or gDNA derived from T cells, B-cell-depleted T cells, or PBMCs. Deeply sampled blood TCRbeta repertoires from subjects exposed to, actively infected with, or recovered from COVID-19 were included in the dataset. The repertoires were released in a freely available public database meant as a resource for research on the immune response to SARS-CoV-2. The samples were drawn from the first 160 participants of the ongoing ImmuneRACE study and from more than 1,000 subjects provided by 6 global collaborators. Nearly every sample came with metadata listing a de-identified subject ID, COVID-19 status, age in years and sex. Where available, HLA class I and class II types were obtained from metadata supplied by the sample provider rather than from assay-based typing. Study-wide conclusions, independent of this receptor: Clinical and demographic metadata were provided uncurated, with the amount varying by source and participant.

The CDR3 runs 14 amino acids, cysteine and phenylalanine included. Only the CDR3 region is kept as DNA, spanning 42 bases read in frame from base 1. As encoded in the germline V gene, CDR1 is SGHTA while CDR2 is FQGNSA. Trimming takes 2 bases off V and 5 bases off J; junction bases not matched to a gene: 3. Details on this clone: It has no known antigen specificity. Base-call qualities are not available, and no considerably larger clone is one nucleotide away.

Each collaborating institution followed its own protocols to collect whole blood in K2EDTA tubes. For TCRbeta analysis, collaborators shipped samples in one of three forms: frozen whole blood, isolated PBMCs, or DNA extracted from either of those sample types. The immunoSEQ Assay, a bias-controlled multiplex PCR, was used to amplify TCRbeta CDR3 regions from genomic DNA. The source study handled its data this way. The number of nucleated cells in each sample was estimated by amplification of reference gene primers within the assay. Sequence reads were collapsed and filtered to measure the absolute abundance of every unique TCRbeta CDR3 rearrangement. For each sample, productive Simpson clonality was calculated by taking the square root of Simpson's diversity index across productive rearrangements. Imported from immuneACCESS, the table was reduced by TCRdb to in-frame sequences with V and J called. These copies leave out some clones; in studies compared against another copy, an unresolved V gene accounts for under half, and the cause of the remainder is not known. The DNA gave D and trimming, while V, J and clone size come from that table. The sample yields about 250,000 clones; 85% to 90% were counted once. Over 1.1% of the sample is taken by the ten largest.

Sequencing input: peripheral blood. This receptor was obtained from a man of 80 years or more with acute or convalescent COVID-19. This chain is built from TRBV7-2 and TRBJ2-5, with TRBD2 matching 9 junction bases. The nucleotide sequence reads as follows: TGTGCCAGCAGCTTATGGCTAGCGGGGGAGACCCAGTACTTC. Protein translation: CASSLWLAGETQYF.